These 20 T cell receptor beta chains originate from one sample sequenced in a study of blood T cell repertoires in COVID-19. Produced via immunoSEQ multiplex PCR; TCRdb's table is partial and in-frame only. The sample carries a few hundred thousand clones, more than 75% recorded once. The sequenced sample was PBMCs or T cells enriched from blood (not recorded which). Receptor source: a woman aged 25 to 39 who had recovered from COVID-19.

V gene TRBV18 combines with J gene TRBJ1-1; D is unresolved. CDR3 length: 15 residues. CDR1 and CDR2 (germline): KGHSH, LQKENI. Deletions cut 1 base from V and 1 base from J, with 10 bases between. In DNA, the CDR3 is TGTGCCAGCTCACCACTTGCACAGACGAACACTGAAGCTTTCTTT. As protein: CASSPLAQTNTEAFF.

The gene calls are TRBV5-1 and TRBJ2-1; the match to TRBD1 covers 9 bases. The V and J ends lost 1 base and 7 bases, in that order; junction bases with no gene match: 3. The CDR3 totals 14 residues. Germline loops: CDR1 SGHRS, CDR2 YFSETQ. As DNA, the CDR3 is TGCGCCAGCAGCTTGTGGGGACAGGGTAATGAGCAGTTCTTC. Translated, it gives CASSLWGQGNEQFF.

The rearrangement uses TRBV29-1 and TRBJ2-3; D may be TRBD1 (5 bases). The CDR3 extends over 13 amino acids. The germline gives CDR1 SQVTM, CDR2 ANQGSEA. Deletions cut 4 bases from V and 0 bases from J, with 8 bases between. CDR3 bases: TGCAGCGTTGGACAGATAAGCACAGATACGCAGTATTTT. Amino acids: CSVGQISTDTQYF.

The genes are TRBV4-1 and TRBJ2-7, with 7 bases that match TRBD2. Trimming removed 6 bases from V and 5 bases from J; junction bases left unmatched: 10. Germline loops: CDR1 MGHRA, CDR2 YSYEKL. The CDR3 contains 14 residues. Written as DNA, the CDR3 is TGCGCCAGCAGTTACAAGGCGGGAGTCGACGAGCAGTACTTC. This encodes CASSYKAGVDEQYF.

Points on this clone: The sample has other DNA sequences that encode this CDR3 too. The chain combines TRBV6-5 with TRBJ2-7; 10 nucleotides align to TRBD1. The V segment lost 2 bases and the J segment 3 bases; nucleotides outside the gene matches: 1. The CDR3 has 14 amino acids. CDR1 and CDR2 from the germline V gene are MNHEY and SVGAGI. Written as DNA, the CDR3 is TGTGCCAGCAGTTACAGGGACAGGGGCTACGAGCAGTACTTC. It translates to CASSYRDRGYEQYF.

The CDR3 DNA is TGTGCCAGCACGCGGACAGGGGCCGGGGAGCTGTTTTTT. Its protein is CASTRTGAGELFF. The chain couples TRBV6-5 to TRBJ2-2; 9 bases match TRBD1. The J segment lost 6 bases and the V segment lost 7 bases, leaving 3 bases of the junction unmatched. This CDR3 comprises 13 residues. Germline-derived CDR1 and CDR2 are MNHEY and SVGAGI.

This chain links TRBV6-5 with TRBJ2-1; 7 nucleotides match TRBD2. After removal of 3 bases from V and 2 bases from J, the junction contained 4 bases not matched to a gene. The CDR3 is 15 residues long. The V gene's germline CDR1 is MNHEY and CDR2 SVGAGI. The CDR3: CASSYILAAYNEQFF. As DNA, the CDR3 is TGTGCCAGCAGTTATATCCTAGCGGCCTACAATGAGCAGTTCTTC.

The chain joins TRBV5-4 to TRBJ1-2; TRBD1 matches at 9 bases. CDR1 SGHNT and CDR2 YYREEE come from the germline V gene (reference sequence). This CDR3 is 14 amino acids long. V trimming: 2 bases; J trimming: 6 bases; junction bases outside the gene matches: 5. The CDR3 protein is CASSLQGAWDGYTF. The CDR3 DNA sequence: TGTGCCAGCAGCTTACAGGGGGCTTGGGATGGCTACACCTTC.

The chain employs TRBV27 and TRBJ2-1, with D possibly being TRBD2 (6 bases). This CDR3 comprises 16 residues. Germline assignment: CDR1 MNHEY and CDR2 SMNVEV (reference sequence). Trimming cost V 0 bases and J 2 bases, with 11 bases left between them. The CDR3 sequence: CASSLSFTSTYNEQFF. The CDR3 region has the DNA TGTGCCAGCAGTTTATCGTTTACTAGCACCTACAATGAGCAGTTCTTC.

This chain links TRBV4-1 with TRBJ1-6, with 9 bases lining up with TRBD1. Germline V gives CDR1 MGHRA, CDR2 YSYEKL. This CDR3 is 15 amino acids long. With 0 bases clipped from V and 7 bases from J, the junction kept 1 base outside the gene matches. CDR3 protein: CASSQEGTGNSPLHF. CDR3 sequence (DNA): TGCGCCAGCAGCCAAGAAGGGACAGGGAATTCACCCCTCCACTTT.

The V gene is TRBV14, the J gene TRBJ1-2, with D possibly matching TRBD1 (5 bases). This CDR3 contains 13 residues. Germline CDR1 reads SGHDN; CDR2 reads FVKESK. V lost 1 base, J lost 7 bases, and 10 bases lay in between. CDR3 sequence reads: CASSQGGLGGYTF. CDR3 bases: TGTGCCAGCAGCCAAGGGGGACTTGGTGGCTACACCTTC.

The J gene is TRBJ1-2, the V gene TRBV9; TRBD1 matches at 7 bases. This CDR3 comprises 14 residues. CDR1 is SGDLS, CDR2 YYNGEE, per germline. V gave up 5 bases and J gave up 7 bases; unmatched junction bases: 11. The CDR3 is CASRADRAWSGYTF. DNA for the CDR3: TGTGCCAGCAGAGCCGACAGGGCATGGTCTGGCTACACCTTC.

This clone has just a few counts. This rearrangement joins TRBV3-1 (or the pseudogene TRBV3-2) to TRBJ1-1; 8 bases are a match to TRBD1. The CDR3 runs to 15 residues. From germline, CDR1 is LGHDT and CDR2 YNNKEL (reference sequence). Germline trimming cut 4 bases from V and 2 bases from J; bases unmatched to any gene: 6. CDR3 sequence reads: CASSLGTGPNTEAFF. CDR3 bases: TGTGCCAGCAGCCTCGGGACAGGTCCCAACACTGAAGCTTTCTTT.

The CDR3 DNA sequence: TGTGCCAGCAGCCAAGGACAGGGCCATAACTATGGCTACACCTTC. It specifies CASSQGQGHNYGYTF. The V and J genes are TRBV14 and TRBJ1-2, with 7 bases matching TRBD1. The length of the CDR3 is 15 residues. Germline loops: CDR1 SGHDN, CDR2 FVKESK. V trimming: 1 base; J trimming: 1 base; junction bases outside the gene matches: 3.

The J gene is TRBJ1-1, the V gene TRBV10-1; tentative D call: TRBD1 (6 bases). V was shortened by 8 bases and J by 11 bases, with 15 bases between the two germline ends. Germline CDR1 and CDR2: WNHNN and SYGVQD (reference sequence). The CDR3 runs 11 residues. The CDR3, as DNA: TGCGCCAGCCAACAGGGTCAGAAGGCTTTCTTT. Residues: CASQQGQKAFF.

This chain connects TRBV5-1 to TRBJ1-1; 8 nucleotides align to TRBD1. Germline CDR1 SGHRS, CDR2 YFSETQ. V trimming: 0 bases; J trimming: 4 bases; junction bases outside the gene matches: 8. The CDR3 is made up of 16 amino acids. CDR3 DNA: TGCGCCAGCAGCTTGGGACCGCAGGGGGCTGGCACTGAAGCTTTCTTT. It specifies CASSLGPQGAGTEAFF.

The CDR3 nucleotides are TGCAGCGTTGCAGGCCTAAGCGGGGGCGACTACACCTTC. It encodes CSVAGLSGGDYTF. The rearrangement uses TRBV29-1 and TRBJ1-2, with D possibly TRBD1 on 6 matching bases. Germline lookup yields CDR1 SQVTM and CDR2 ANQGSEA. The length of the CDR3 is 13 residues. V lost 4 bases and J lost 10, with 19 bases in between.

The rearrangement uses TRBV5-5 and TRBJ1-4, with no clear D. Germline V gene lookup returns CDR1 SGHKS and CDR2 YYEKEE (reference sequence). The CDR3 is 14 amino acids. V lost 0 bases and J 8 bases, leaving 11 bases between the germline ends. The CDR3 bases are TGTGCCAGCAGCTTGGAACCCCGAGGGGAAAAACTGTTTTTT. Translated: CASSLEPRGEKLFF.

The chain has TRBV29-1 and TRBJ1-1; perhaps TRBD1 as D (6 bases). Germline assignment: CDR1 SQVTM and CDR2 ANQGSEA. The CDR3 length is 13 residues. The ends were cut back, 7 bases at V and 1 base at J, with 13 bases in the middle. The CDR3 bases are TGCAGCGCAAGTACAGGGACGAACACTGAAGCTTTCTTT. The encoded protein is CSASTGTNTEAFF.

This rearrangement joins TRBV2 to TRBJ2-7, with 7 bases fitting TRBD1. CDR1 is SNHLY and CDR2 is FYNNEI in the germline V gene. With V trimmed by 6 bases and J by 2 bases, 19 bases remained unmatched. The CDR3 sequence is 18 residues long. The DNA of the CDR3 is TGTGCCAGCAGCTCTGATCAAAACAGGGGAAGGGATCCCTACGAGCAGTACTTC. Translated, it gives CASSSDQNRGRDPYEQYF.